This record concerns one TCR beta chain sequence. The record originates from a study of blood T cell repertoires in COVID-19. Study background: From the United States, Italy and Spain came samples of acute and convalescent COVID-19. PBMCs, B-cell-depleted T cells, or T cells provided the cDNA or gDNA that made up the material.

The authors' processing: Reference gene primer amplification gave estimated nucleated cell counts. Assay: immunoSEQ multiplex PCR; the TCRdb copy retains only in-frame clones and omits some. V and J calls and clone size are as listed in that table; D and trimming were resolved from the DNA. The sample lists under 45,000 clones, over 70% occurring once. The sample comprised peripheral blood. The receptor's source is a woman over 75 with active or convalescent COVID-19.

CDR3 sequence reads: CASSLGGLPKDEQFF. In DNA form, the CDR3 reads TGTGCCAGCAGTTTAGGCGGACTACCCAAGGATGAGCAGTTCTTC. The chain is built from TRBV28 and TRBJ2-1; TRBD2 is a possible D gene (6 bases). Germline V gene sequence: CDR1 MDHEN, CDR2 SYDVKM. This CDR3 region has 15 residues. Trimming pared 2 bases from V and 8 bases from J, leaving 16 bases between.